The 5 T cell receptor beta chains reported below all come from one sample, sequenced in a study of blood T cell repertoires in COVID-19. Sequencing used immunoSEQ multiplex PCR; TCRdb keeps in-frame clones, though not all of them. The sample has 150,000 to 180,000 clones, about 89% seen once. The sequencing input was peripheral blood. Every receptor here comes from a man between 45 and 60 years old with acute or convalescent COVID-19.

V is TRBV5-4 and J is TRBJ2-7; 7 nucleotides match TRBD1. The V gene's germline CDR1 is SGHNT and CDR2 YYREEE (reference sequence). The CDR3 is made up of 16 amino acids. V was clipped by 5 bases and J by 1 base; unmatched bases: 12. In DNA, the CDR3 is TGTGCCAGCAGACGATATGACCGGGACAGATCCTACGAGCAGTACGTC. It yields the protein CASRRYDRDRSYEQYV.

This rearrangement joins TRBV5-8 to TRBJ1-4; 12 bases match TRBD1. V shed 4 bases, J shed 4 bases, and the junction held 8 bases outside the gene matches. The germline gives CDR1 SGHTS, CDR2 YDEGEE. The CDR3 runs to 17 residues. CDR3 loop: CASSAGTGGFGNEKLFF. DNA of the CDR3: TGTGCCAGCAGCGCCGGGACAGGGGGCTTCGGTAATGAAAAACTGTTTTTT.

V gene TRBV9 combines with J gene TRBJ2-1; D remains unclear. The CDR3 runs to 17 residues. Germline values: CDR1 SGDLS, CDR2 YYNGEE. Trimming left V 1 base short and J 0 bases short, with 14 bases between. The CDR3 DNA sequence: TGTGCCAGCAGCGTACAGCGTACGGCTGACTCCTACAATGAGCAGTTCTTC. Translation: CASSVQRTADSYNEQFF.

J is TRBJ2-7 and V is TRBV5-4; TRBD2 matches 7 bases. Trimming cost V 0 bases and J 4 bases; bases outside gene matches: 10. The length of the CDR3 is 16 residues. Germline CDR1 SGHNT, CDR2 YYREEE (reference sequence). CDR3 DNA sequence: TGTGCCAGCAGCTTGGAAGGGTGGGAGGGCCGGTACGAGCAGTACTTC. As protein: CASSLEGWEGRYEQYF.

The chain is built from TRBV9 and TRBJ1-6; D ambiguous. Trimming stripped 1 base from V and 10 bases from J, with 18 bases between. Germline values: CDR1 SGDLS, CDR2 YYNGEE. The CDR3 is made up of 16 amino acids. The CDR3 coding sequence is TGTGCCAGCAGCGTAAGTGCGGAGGCTCGGACCTCACCCCTCCACTTT. Translating it yields CASSVSAEARTSPLHF.